This TCR beta chain stems from a study of blood T cell repertoires in COVID-19. Study details: Sites across the United States, Italy and Spain contributed samples from acute and convalescent COVID-19. The cDNA or gDNA used as material had been derived from T cells, B-cell-depleted T cells, or PBMCs.

V lost 2 bases and J lost 4, with 7 bases in between. Germline CDR1 is PRHDT and CDR2 is FYEKMQ (reference sequence). The CDR3 extends over 13 amino acids. Methods used by the authors: The authors estimated nucleated cell counts from reference gene primer amplification. The assay was immunoSEQ multiplex PCR, and TCRdb's table has in-frame clones only and misses some. For V, J and clone size, that table is used; D and trimming come from the DNA. The sample records about 130,000 clones, more than 80% being singletons. The sample taken for sequencing was peripheral blood. The clonotype was recovered from a human donor in a cohort sampled during active COVID-19. V is TRBV13 and J is TRBJ2-3; D unresolved. For the CDR3, the DNA is TGTGCCAGCAGCTTACCCTTTCCAGATACGCAGTATTTT. It codes for CASSLPFPDTQYF.